Given below is one T cell receptor (beta chain) in context. Source study methods: Amplification from reference gene primers served as the basis for estimated nucleated cell counts. Libraries were prepared by immunoSEQ multiplex PCR; TCRdb keeps only in-frame clonotypes and omits some of them. V and J calls plus clone size are reproduced from that table; the DNA served to infer D and trimming. In the table there are about 250,000 clones, around 82% of which are singletons. These data originate in a study of blood T cell repertoires in COVID-19. Study summary: The United States, Italy and Spain provided the acute and convalescent COVID-19 samples. Sample material is recorded as cDNA or gDNA derived from T cells, B-cell-depleted T cells, or PBMCs.

With 2 bases removed from V and 1 base from J, the gap between germline ends came to 6 bases. The CDR3 runs to 13 residues. Germline CDR1 is SGHKS and CDR2 is YYEKEE (reference sequence). This chain joins TRBV5-5 and TRBJ1-1, with D unclear. The sample taken for sequencing was peripheral blood. The source is a man aged 40-49 years with active or convalescent COVID-19. The CDR3 region is CASSFSGNTEAFF. The CDR3 coding sequence is TGTGCCAGCAGCTTCTCAGGGAACACTGAAGCTTTCTTT.